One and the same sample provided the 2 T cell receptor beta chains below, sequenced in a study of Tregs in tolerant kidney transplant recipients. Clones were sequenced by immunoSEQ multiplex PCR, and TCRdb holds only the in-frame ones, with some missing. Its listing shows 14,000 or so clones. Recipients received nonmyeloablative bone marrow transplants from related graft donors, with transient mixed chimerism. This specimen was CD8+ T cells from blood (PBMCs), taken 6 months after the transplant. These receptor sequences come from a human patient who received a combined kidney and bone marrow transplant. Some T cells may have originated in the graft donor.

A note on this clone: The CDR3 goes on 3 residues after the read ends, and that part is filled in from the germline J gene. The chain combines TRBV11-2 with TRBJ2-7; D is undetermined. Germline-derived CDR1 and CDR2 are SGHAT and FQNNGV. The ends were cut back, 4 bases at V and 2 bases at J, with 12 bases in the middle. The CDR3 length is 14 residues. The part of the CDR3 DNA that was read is TGTGCCAGCAGCTCCCCCCGGCGGACCTACGAG. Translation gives CASSSPRRTYE. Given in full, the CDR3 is CASSSPRRTYEQYF.

The CDR3 spells CASSPGLAGVGNTGELFF. Incomplete CDR3 DNA: TGTGCCAGTAGCCCGGGACTAGCGGGAGTAGGGAACACCGGGGAG. The V gene is TRBV19, the J gene TRBJ2-2, with 14 bases identical to TRBD2. The read halts 3 residues ahead of the CDR3 end, with the missing end drawn from the germline J gene. The CDR3 is made up of 18 amino acids. Per the germline V gene, CDR1 is LNHDA and CDR2 is SQIVND (reference sequence). V lost 6 bases and J lost 1; bases outside the gene matches: 7.